A single sample is the source of the 10 T cell receptor beta chains below, sequenced in a study of T cell responses to AZD1222 COVID-19 vaccine. Assay: immunoSEQ multiplex PCR; the TCRdb copy retains only in-frame clones and omits some. Of around 100,000 clones in the sample, around 89% were seen once. Sequenced here: peripheral blood, sampled on day 0 of AZD1222 vaccination. These receptors originate from an adult in good health.

The chain uses TRBV9 and TRBJ2-7; TRBD1 might be the D (6 bases). Germline V CDR1 and CDR2: SGDLS, YYNGEE. The V end was cut by 0 bases, the J end by 4 bases, with 14 bases between. This CDR3 has 15 residues. The CDR3 sequence: CASSVALDSPYEQYF. The CDR3 DNA follows: TGTGCCAGCAGCGTAGCCCTGGACAGTCCGTACGAGCAGTACTTC.

V and J are TRBV6-5 and TRBJ1-5; D not resolved. Germline V lookup: CDR1 MNHEY, CDR2 SVGAGI. Trimming cost V 7 bases and J 0 bases, with 7 bases left between them. The length of the CDR3 is 13 residues. Written as DNA, the CDR3 is TGTGCCAGCATGTCGGGTAGCAATCAGCCCCAGCATTTT. This translates into CASMSGSNQPQHF.

The chain joins TRBV27 to TRBJ2-3; 12 bases line up with TRBD2. The CDR3 covers 15 residues. Trimming cost V 6 bases and J 2 bases; bases outside gene matches: 3. The germline CDR1 and CDR2 sequences are MNHEY and SMNVEV (reference sequence). The chain's CDR3 is CASRLAGGNTDTQYF. CDR3 bases: TGTGCCAGCAGACTAGCGGGGGGAAACACAGATACGCAGTATTTT.

V usage is TRBV28 and J usage is TRBJ2-5; 8 nucleotides align to TRBD1. V lost 10 bases, J lost 1 base, and 5 bases stayed unmatched. Germline values: CDR1 MDHEN, CDR2 SYDVKM. The CDR3 runs 13 residues. CDR3 nucleotide sequence: TGTGCCACCCGGACAGGGAGCCAAGAGACCCAGTACTTC. This codes for CATRTGSQETQYF.

The rearrangement links TRBV7-2 to TRBJ2-1; 10 bases align to TRBD2. The V segment lost 3 bases and the J segment 5 bases; nucleotides outside the gene matches: 4. The CDR3 has 15 residues. Germline V gives CDR1 SGHTA, CDR2 FQGNSA. The CDR3 loop is CASSFSGGVDNEQFF. The CDR3 DNA sequence: TGTGCCAGCAGCTTCAGCGGGGGGGTTGACAATGAGCAGTTCTTC.

The gene calls are TRBV7-8 and TRBJ2-4, with D perhaps given as TRBD1 or TRBD2 (5 bases each). V shed 1 base and J shed 6 bases, with 16 bases lying between them. This CDR3 comprises 16 residues. Germline V gene sequence: CDR1 SGHVS, CDR2 FQNEAQ. CDR3 sequence (DNA): TGTGCCAGCAGCTTAGTGGGACGCCGAGGGGTAAACATTCAGTACTTC. Translated, it gives CASSLVGRRGVNIQYF.

The J gene is TRBJ2-7, the V gene TRBV11-2; 13 nucleotides agree with TRBD2. Germline-derived CDR1 and CDR2 are SGHAT and FQNNGV. Trimming cost V 5 bases and J 9 bases; bases outside gene matches: 10. CDR3 length: 15 amino acids. The CDR3 DNA sequence: TGTGCCAGCAGCCCACTACTAGCGGGAGGGCAGAGGCAGTACTTC. It is translated as CASSPLLAGGQRQYF.

This clone was observed a single time. This sequence joins TRBV29-1 and TRBJ1-5; D is unclear. Trimming stripped 7 bases from V and 13 bases from J, with 23 bases between. This CDR3 is built from 13 residues. Germline CDR1 and CDR2: SQVTM and ANQGSEA. CDR3 DNA sequence: TGCAGCGCGACTACGAGCAGCGCCCTGGGGCAGCATTTT. Translating it yields CSATTSSALGQHF.

The chain combines TRBV6-2 or TRBV6-3 with TRBJ2-6; TRBD1 agrees at 9 bases. The CDR3 totals 17 residues. The germline V gene has CDR1 MNHEY and CDR2 SVGEGT. V shed 6 bases and J 0 bases; nucleotides not matched to a gene: 6. CDR3 residues: CASSAGTGFSGANVLTF. The CDR3 region has the DNA TGTGCCAGCAGCGCCGGGACAGGGTTCTCTGGGGCCAACGTCCTGACTTTC.

V and J are TRBV2 and TRBJ1-5; a possible D gene is TRBD1 (5 bases). This CDR3 is 16 amino acids long. V dropped 3 bases and J dropped 0 bases, with 12 bases sitting between them. CDR1 is SNHLY and CDR2 is FYNNEI in the germline V gene. The CDR3 bases are TGTGCCAGCAGTGATGTGACAGATGTTAGCAATCAGCCCCAGCATTTT. Protein: CASSDVTDVSNQPQHF. Complete variable domain (other parts from reference TRBV2 and TRBJ1-5): EPEVTQTPSHQVTQMGQEVILRCVPISNHLYFYWYRQILGQKVEFLVSFYNNEISEKSEIFDDQFSVERPDGSNFTLKIRSTKLEDSAMYFCASSDVTDVSNQPQHFGDGTRLSIL.